Shown below are 11 T cell receptor beta chains from a single sample sequenced in a study of CD8 T cells in Susac syndrome. RNA totalling roughly 0.45 to 1 ug underwent reverse transcription with random hexamers. MiXCR was run by TCRdb on the immunoSEQ multiplex PCR reads, yielding one entry per CDR3 protein. Of 150,000 or so distinct CDR3 sequences in the sample, approximately 94% are singletons; the top ten hold around 0.21%. Sequencing was performed on CD8+ T cells from PBMCs. These receptors all come from a human donor with multiple sclerosis.

The chain is built from TRBV7-8 and TRBJ1-2; D may be TRBD1 (5 bases). CDR1 is SGHVS, CDR2 FQNEAQ, per germline. V lost 5 bases, J lost 6 bases, and 28 bases lay in between. This CDR3 comprises 18 residues. CDR3 loop: CASSAHRKREGRQDGYTF. CDR3 nucleotides: TGTGCCAGCAGCGCGCACAGGAAACGCGAGGGACGTCAAGATGGCTACACCTTC.

A single count supports this clonotype. The chain has TRBV12-3 or TRBV12-4 and TRBJ2-5; 7 positions agree with TRBD2. Trimming took 6 bases from V and 5 from J; bases not matched to a gene: 3. There are 12 residues in the CDR3. The DNA of the CDR3 is TGTGCCAGCAGGTTGGGAGGGGAGACCCAGTACTTC. Translated, it gives CASRLGGETQYF.

The rearrangement uses TRBV7-9 and TRBJ2-7, with 11 nucleotides matching TRBD1. Germline values: CDR1 SEHNR, CDR2 FQNEAQ (reference sequence). Germline trimming cut 5 bases from V and 9 bases from J; bases unmatched to any gene: 12. The length of the CDR3 is 15 residues. CDR3 residues: CASSGTSGQGVRQYF. The CDR3, as DNA: TGTGCCAGCAGCGGAACCTCGGGACAGGGGGTGAGGCAGTACTTC.

This chain links TRBV30 with TRBJ1-1, with no clear D. Trimming took 0 bases from V and 1 from J, leaving 3 bases between them. The CDR3 is 12 amino acids. CDR1 and CDR2 from the germline V gene are GTSNPN and SVGIG (reference sequence). The CDR3 loop reads CAWSVTNTEAFF. The CDR3 bases are TGTGCCTGGAGTGTAACGAACACTGAAGCTTTCTTT.

The chain links TRBV3-1 to TRBJ2-2; D is perhaps TRBD1 (6 bases). V lost 5 bases to trimming and J lost 7 bases, with 14 bases between them. The germline CDR1 and CDR2 sequences are LGHDT and YNNKEL (reference sequence). The CDR3 is 14 residues long. In nucleotides, the CDR3 is TGTGCCAGCAGCATCATCAGGGGTCACGGGGAGCTGTTTTTT. Residues: CASSIIRGHGELFF. Filled out from reference TRBV3-1 and TRBJ2-2, the complete variable domain reads DTAVSQTPKYLVTQMGNDKSIKCEQNLGHDTMYWYKQDSKKFLKIMFSYNNKELIINETVPNRFSPKSPDKAHLNLHINSLELGDSAVYFCASSIIRGHGELFFGEGSRLTVL.

CDR3 amino acids: CSAPRQGGKLFF. In DNA, the CDR3 is TGCAGTGCCCCCCGACAGGGGGGAAAACTGTTTTTT. The rearrangement uses TRBV20-1 and TRBJ1-4; 9 nucleotides align to TRBD1. V dropped 6 bases and J dropped 10; count of bases not matched to a gene: 6. The germline V gene has CDR1 DFQATT and CDR2 SNEGSKA (reference sequence). The CDR3 is 12 residues long.

This clonotype occurred once. The chain carries TRBV9 and TRBJ2-1; 9 bases line up with TRBD2. The CDR3 contains 15 residues. CDR1 and CDR2 (germline): SGDLS, YYNGEE. V shed 4 bases and J 8 bases; nucleotides not matched to a gene: 10. The CDR3 DNA reads TGTGCCAGCAGCCCGGGACTAGCTGCCAGCGATGAGCAGTTCTTC. This encodes CASSPGLAASDEQFF. Full variable domain (missing parts from reference TRBV9 and TRBJ2-1): DSGVTQTPKHLITATGQRVTLRCSPRSGDLSVYWYQQSLDQGLQFLIQYYNGEERAKGNILERFSAQQFPDLHSELNLSSLELGDSALYFCASSPGLAASDEQFFGPGTRLTVL.

Here the CDR3 reads CASSYSMEGTYVLTF. The DNA of the CDR3 is TGTGCCAGCAGTTACTCGATGGAGGGGACCTACGTCCTGACTTTC. The genes are TRBV6-5 and TRBJ2-6, with D possibly matching TRBD2 (6 bases). CDR1 and CDR2 from the germline V gene are MNHEY and SVGAGI. Trimming pared 0 bases from V and 11 bases from J, leaving 14 bases between. CDR3 length equals 15 residues.

The chain has TRBV19 and TRBJ1-2, with 10 positions matching TRBD1. Germline CDR1 and CDR2: LNHDA and SQIVND (reference sequence). J was trimmed by 1 base and V by 7 bases; bases with no gene match: 3. The CDR3 is made up of 14 amino acids. The CDR3 sequence: CASKRDRGNYGYTF. The CDR3 DNA reads as TGTGCCAGTAAACGGGACAGGGGTAACTATGGCTACACCTTC.

The V gene is TRBV2, the J gene TRBJ1-2, with 7 bases identical to TRBD1. The CDR3 is 15 amino acids. Germline assignment: CDR1 SNHLY and CDR2 FYNNEI. J lost 10 bases, V lost 3 bases, and 14 bases had no gene match. The CDR3 nucleotides read TGTGCCAGCAGTGATTCATTAAGACAGGGTCGCGACTACACCTTC. It codes for CASSDSLRQGRDYTF.

The chain is built from TRBV29-1 and TRBJ2-5; D call uncertain. The germline V gene has CDR1 SQVTM and CDR2 ANQGSEA. The CDR3 consists of 13 residues. V shed 0 bases and J shed 1 base, with 6 bases lying between them. The CDR3 coding sequence is TGCAGCGTTGAAGATGGGGTCCAAGAGACCCAGTACTTC. Its protein product is CSVEDGVQETQYF.